The 6 T cell receptor beta chains listed next were all sequenced from one sample in a study of metastatic and nonmetastatic thyroid tumors. No treatment had been given to any patient before thyroid surgery. Via MiXCR, TCRdb re-called the PCR reads. The table has tens of thousands of clones, around 20% seen once. The sample comprised blood. These receptors were obtained from a female donor with papillary thyroid cancer or a benign thyroid nodule (not recorded which). Some clones in this sample may be carry-over from other donors' samples.

The chain is built from TRBV20-1 and TRBJ1-2; 9 bases match TRBD1. Losses at the gene ends were 6 bases for V and 4 bases for J; bases not matched to a gene: 9. This CDR3 is built from 14 residues. CDR1 is DFQATT, CDR2 SNEGSKA, per germline (reference sequence). CDR3: CSAGGQGSRYGYTF. For the CDR3, the DNA is TGCAGTGCCGGGGGACAGGGTTCTCGCTATGGCTACACCTTC.

This clone has at least ten counts. A read error may explain this, as a much larger clone is one base away. The chain is built from TRBV11-2 and TRBJ1-6, with D tentatively TRBD1 (6 bases). Germline lookup yields CDR1 SGHAT and CDR2 FQNNGV. This CDR3 comprises 16 residues. Trimming left V 4 bases short and J 7 bases short, with 17 bases between. The CDR3 sequence is CASSYRRPGANSPLHF. CDR3 DNA sequence: TGTGCCAGCAGCTATAGACGCCCGGGGGCGAATTCACCCCTCCACTTT.

The rearrangement uses TRBV27 and TRBJ2-3; D may correspond to TRBD1 or TRBD2 (5 bases each). Germline V lookup: CDR1 MNHEY, CDR2 SMNVEV (reference sequence). The CDR3 loop spans 14 amino acids. V shed 3 bases and J shed 4 bases, with 11 bases lying between them. Here the CDR3 DNA reads TGTGCCAGCAGTTTGGGGCAGGGACCAGATACGCAGTATTTT. Translating it yields CASSLGQGPDTQYF.

This clone has a count of ten or more. V usage is TRBV7-9 and J usage is TRBJ1-4; weak D call: TRBD1 (5 bases). Trimming shortened V by 1 base and J by 0 bases, and 6 bases separated the two germline ends. Germline-derived CDR1 and CDR2 are SEHNR and FQNEAQ (reference sequence). The CDR3 runs to 15 residues. Here the CDR3 DNA reads TGTGCCAGCAGCTTAGTAGGGGCAACTAATGAAAAACTGTTTTTT. As protein: CASSLVGATNEKLFF.

This clone was detected once. The chain's CDR3 is CASSLVQGGTEAFF. DNA for the CDR3: TGTGCCAGCAGTTTAGTACAGGGTGGCACTGAAGCTTTCTTT. V usage is TRBV27 and J usage is TRBJ1-1; possibly TRBD1 for D (6 bases). Trimming shortened V by 2 bases and J by 4 bases, and 11 bases separated the two germline ends. The CDR3 totals 14 residues. Germline assignment: CDR1 MNHEY and CDR2 SMNVEV (reference sequence).

Notes on this clone: The junction does not match germline at one end; this may be a read error. The chain combines TRBV12-3 or TRBV12-4 with TRBJ2-7; D might be TRBD1 (6 bases). The length of the CDR3 is 15 residues. DNA of the CDR3: TGTGCCAGCATTTTACAAACGGACAGTTACTACGAGCAGTACTTC. The encoded protein is CASILQTDSYYEQYF.